This T cell receptor beta chain was obtained from a study of blood T cell repertoires in COVID-19. As for the study in general: In each case, the material was cDNA or gDNA derived from T cells, B-cell-depleted T cells, or PBMCs.

The repertoire was sequenced with immunoSEQ multiplex PCR; TCRdb's copy has only in-frame clones and lacks some. The repertoire has more than 300,000 clones, roughly nine tenths of them found once; the top ten carry about a fifth. Individuals aged 18 to 89 years were recruited from about two dozen US areas. Cohort assignment relied on participant-reported clinical history. Germline V gene lookup returns CDR1 SGHRS and CDR2 YFSETQ. The CDR3 is 14 amino acids. V lost 6 bases and J lost 10, with 19 bases in between. Sequenced material: PBMCs or T cells enriched from blood (not recorded which). The clonotype was recovered from a woman in her twenties or thirties who had recovered from COVID-19. The rearrangement joins TRBV5-1 to TRBJ1-4; no clear D. Here the CDR3 reads CASTTPGYFGKLFF. In DNA form, the CDR3 reads TGCGCCAGCACCACCCCGGGGTATTTTGGAAAACTGTTTTTT.